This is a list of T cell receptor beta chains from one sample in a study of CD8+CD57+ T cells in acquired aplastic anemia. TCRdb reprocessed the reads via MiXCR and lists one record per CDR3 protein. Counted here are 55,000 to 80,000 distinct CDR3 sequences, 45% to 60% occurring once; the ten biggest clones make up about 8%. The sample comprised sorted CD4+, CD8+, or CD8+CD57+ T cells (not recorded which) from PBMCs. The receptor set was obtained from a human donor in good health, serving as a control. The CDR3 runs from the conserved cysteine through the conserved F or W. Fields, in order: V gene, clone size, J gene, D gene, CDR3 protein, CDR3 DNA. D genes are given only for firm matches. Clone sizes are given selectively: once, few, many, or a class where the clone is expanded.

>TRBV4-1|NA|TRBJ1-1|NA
CGSSQDGGQAFF
TGCGGCAGCAGCCAGGATGGGGGACAAGCTTTCTTT
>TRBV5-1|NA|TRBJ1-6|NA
CASSWGGDYNSPLHF
TGCGCCAGCAGCTGGGGTGGGGATTATAATTCACCCCTCCACTTT
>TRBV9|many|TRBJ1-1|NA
CASSPEGGEGTEAFF
TGTGCCAGCAGCCCAGAGGGGGGCGAAGGCACTGAAGCTTTCTTT
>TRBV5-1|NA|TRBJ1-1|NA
CASSLLAGENTEAFF
TGCGCCAGCAGCTTGTTGGCCGGGGAGAACACTGAAGCTTTCTTT
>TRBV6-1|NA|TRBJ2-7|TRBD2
CASSELSGGTYEQYF
TGTGCCAGCAGTGAACTGTCGGGGGGGACCTACGAGCAGTACTTC
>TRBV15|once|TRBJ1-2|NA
CATSRGGSSYGYTF
TGTGCCACCAGCAGAGGAGGCAGCTCTTATGGCTACACCTTC
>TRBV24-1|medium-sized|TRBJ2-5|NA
CATRPGRGQEKETQYF
TGTGCCACCAGACCGGGGAGGGGACAAGAAAAAGAGACCCAGTACTTC
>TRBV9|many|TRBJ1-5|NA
CASSAGDSNQPQHF
TGTGCCAGCAGCGCAGGTGACAGCAATCAGCCCCAGCATTTT
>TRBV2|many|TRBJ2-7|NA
CASSEFFGQLYEQYF
TGTGCCAGCAGTGAATTTTTTGGGCAGCTCTACGAGCAGTACTTC
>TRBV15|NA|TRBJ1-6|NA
CATSRDKGLLHF
TGTGCCACCAGCAGAGATAAGGGTCTCCTCCACTTT
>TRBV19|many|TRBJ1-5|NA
CASSDQGYSNQPQHF
TGTGCCAGTAGTGATCAGGGGTACAGCAATCAGCCCCAGCATTTT
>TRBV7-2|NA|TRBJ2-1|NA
CASSRAGSNEQFF
TGTGCCAGCAGCCGGGCAGGGTCCAATGAGCAGTTCTTC
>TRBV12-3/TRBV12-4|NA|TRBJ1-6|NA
CASRPGAGANSPLHF
TGTGCCAGCAGGCCTGGGGCGGGGGCGAATTCACCCCTCCACTTT
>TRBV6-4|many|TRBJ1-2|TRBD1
CASSDSIEGGTGGRDYGYTF
TGTGCCAGCAGTGACTCTATAGAAGGAGGGACAGGGGGCCGTGACTATGGCTACACCTTC
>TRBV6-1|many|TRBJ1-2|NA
CASSELDTIHGYTF
TGTGCCAGCAGTGAACTTGACACGATACATGGCTACACCTTC
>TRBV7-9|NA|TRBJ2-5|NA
CASSAQGTQETQYF
TGTGCCAGCAGCGCCCAGGGTACCCAAGAGACCCAGTACTTC
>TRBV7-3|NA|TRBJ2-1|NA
CASSLGLLGDEQFF
TGTGCCAGCAGCTTAGGCCTCCTAGGAGATGAGCAGTTCTTC
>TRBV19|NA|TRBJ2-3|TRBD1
CASSSLDRGADTQYF
TGTGCCAGTAGTTCCCTGGACAGGGGTGCAGATACGCAGTATTTT
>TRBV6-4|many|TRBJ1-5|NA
CASKVQPQHF
TGTGCCAGCAAGGTCCAGCCCCAGCATTTT
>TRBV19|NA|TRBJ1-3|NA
CATLDSEENTIYF
TGTGCCACCCTTGACAGCGAGGAAAACACCATATATTTT
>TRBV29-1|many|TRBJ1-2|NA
CSVDEEGQGRFGYTF
TGCAGCGTTGATGAGGAGGGGCAGGGGAGGTTTGGCTACACCTTC
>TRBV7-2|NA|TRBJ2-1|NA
CASSHTTGPEQFF
TGTGCCAGCAGCCACACCACAGGGCCAGAGCAGTTCTTC
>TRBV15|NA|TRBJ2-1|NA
CATATSLVGVDEQFF
TGTGCCACCGCTACCTCTTTAGTGGGAGTGGATGAGCAGTTCTTC
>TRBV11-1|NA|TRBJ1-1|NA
CASSLGPPEGMNTEAFF
TGTGCCAGCAGCTTAGGGCCCCCGGAGGGAATGAACACTGAAGCTTTCTTT
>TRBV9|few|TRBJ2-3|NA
CASSVGGADTQYF
TGTGCTAGCAGCGTAGGGGGGGCAGATACGCAGTATTTT
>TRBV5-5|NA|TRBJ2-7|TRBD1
CASSFSGTGAYEQYF
TGTGCCAGCAGCTTTTCCGGGACAGGGGCCTACGAGCAGTACTTC
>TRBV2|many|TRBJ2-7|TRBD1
CASSLDRESYEQYF
TGTGCCAGCAGTTTGGACAGGGAATCCTACGAGCAGTACTTC
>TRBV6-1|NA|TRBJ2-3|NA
CASSGTTDTQYF
TGTGCCAGCAGTGGTACCACAGATACGCAGTATTTT
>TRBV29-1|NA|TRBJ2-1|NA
CSVEERRNEQFF
TGCAGCGTTGAAGAAAGGAGGAATGAGCAGTTCTTC
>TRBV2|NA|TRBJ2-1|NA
CAARAQWGEQFF
TGTGCCGCCCGGGCGCAATGGGGTGAGCAGTTCTTC
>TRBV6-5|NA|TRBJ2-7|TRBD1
CASAPGQGEQYF
TGTGCCAGCGCACCGGGACAGGGTGAGCAGTACTTC
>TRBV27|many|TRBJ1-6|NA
CASTLDPYRAANSPLHF
TGTGCCAGCACCTTAGACCCTTACAGGGCGGCTAATTCACCCCTCCACTTT
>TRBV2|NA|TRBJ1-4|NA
CASSGADEKLFF
TGTGCCAGCAGTGGGGCGGATGAAAAACTGTTTTTT
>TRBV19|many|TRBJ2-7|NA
CASSIWAGESYEQYF
TGTGCCAGTAGTATCTGGGCAGGGGAGTCCTACGAGCAGTACTTC
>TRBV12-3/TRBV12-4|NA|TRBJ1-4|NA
CASSPSRATNEKLFF
TGTGCCAGCAGTCCCTCCCGAGCAACTAATGAAAAACTGTTTTTT
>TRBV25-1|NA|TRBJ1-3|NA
CASSRRDLVGNTIYF
TGTGCCAGCAGTCGCCGCGACCTAGTCGGTAACACCATATATTTT
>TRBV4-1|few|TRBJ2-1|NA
CASSQLQGLCNEQFF
TGCGCCAGCAGCCAATTACAGGGTCTCTGCAATGAGCAGTTCTTC
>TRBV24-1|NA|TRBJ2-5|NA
CATWTRGETQYF
TGTGCCACTTGGACTCGAGGAGAGACCCAGTACTTC
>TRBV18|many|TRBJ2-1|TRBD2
CASSWTSPSGNEQFF
TGTGCCAGCTCCTGGACTAGTCCATCGGGGAATGAGCAGTTCTTC
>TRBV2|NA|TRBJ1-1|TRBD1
CSSTRQGAGTEALF
TGTTCCAGCACAAGACAGGGGGCAGGAACTGAAGCTCTCTTT
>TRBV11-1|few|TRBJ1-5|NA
CASNLNRIEGNQPQHF
TGTGCCAGCAACCTAAATCGGATTGAGGGCAATCAGCCCCAGCACTTT
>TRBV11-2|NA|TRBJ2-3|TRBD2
CASSRTVGGVTDTQYF
TGTGCCAGCAGCAGAACGGTTGGGGGGGTCACAGATACGCAGTATTTT
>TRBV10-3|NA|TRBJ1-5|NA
CAIGDRPNQPQHF
TGTGCCATCGGAGACAGGCCTAATCAGCCCCAGCATTTT
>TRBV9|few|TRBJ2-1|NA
CASSAQGLAGNEQFF
TGTGCCAGCAGCGCACAGGGGCTAGCGGGCAATGAGCAGTTCTTC
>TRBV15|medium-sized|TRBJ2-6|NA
CATSRSRLTNVLTF
TGTGCCACCAGCAGATCAAGGCTTACCAACGTCCTGACTTTC